This entry lists 28 T cell receptor beta chains sequenced from one sample in a study of cytomegalovirus exposure and HLA in healthy donors. The PCR was carried out with 60 Vbeta primers and 13 Jbeta primers. Produced via immunoSEQ multiplex PCR; TCRdb's table is partial and in-frame only. The sample contains 90,000 to 100,000 clones, roughly 76% of which appear only once. The specimen was PBMCs. The receptors come from a woman aged 60-75 years in good health and CMV-seropositive.

The chain employs TRBV4-1 and TRBJ1-2; D possibly corresponds to TRBD1 (6 bases). V gave up 0 bases and J gave up 7 bases, with 15 bases separating them. The CDR3 contains 15 residues. Germline CDR1 and CDR2: MGHRA and YSYEKL. In DNA, the CDR3 is TGCGCCAGCAGCCAAGAGCTTCTCAGGGGATTTGGCTACACCTTC. It encodes CASSQELLRGFGYTF.

The chain links TRBV27 to TRBJ1-6; 12 nucleotides agree with TRBD1. Germline CDR1 is MNHEY and CDR2 is SMNVEV (reference sequence). CDR3 length equals 18 residues. J gave up 9 bases and V 2 bases, and 11 bases lay outside the gene matches. The DNA for the CDR3 is TGTGCCAGCAGTTTAATGGGACAGGGGGCGCTGAAGGGTTCACCCCTCCACTTT. This gives the protein CASSLMGQGALKGSPLHF.

This rearrangement joins TRBV6-5 to TRBJ2-1, with TRBD2 identical over 10 bases. The CDR3 runs 15 residues. V shed 6 bases and J 7 bases; nucleotides not matched to a gene: 9. The germline V gene has CDR1 MNHEY and CDR2 SVGAGI. The CDR3 nucleotides are TGTGCCAGCAGCACCCTCGGGACTAGCGAGAATGAGCAGTTCTTC. It is translated as CASSTLGTSENEQFF.

The rearrangement uses TRBV28 and TRBJ2-1; the match to TRBD2 covers 7 bases. With 7 bases clipped from V and 2 bases from J, the junction kept 11 bases outside the gene matches. Germline CDR1 MDHEN, CDR2 SYDVKM. The CDR3 is 16 amino acids. CDR3 loop: CASTEGRGRAYNEQFF. The DNA for the CDR3 is TGTGCCAGCACCGAAGGGAGGGGCAGGGCCTACAATGAGCAGTTCTTC.

This clone came up once. V and J are TRBV6-1 and TRBJ1-1; D gene uncertain. The CDR3 loop spans 13 amino acids. V was cut by 1 base and J by 3 bases, with 6 bases left in between. Germline lookup yields CDR1 MNHNS and CDR2 SASEGT. The CDR3 spells CASSEDRDTEAFF. The CDR3 coding sequence is TGTGCCAGCAGTGAAGATCGTGACACTGAAGCTTTCTTT.

The rearrangement links TRBV28 to TRBJ2-7; possible D gene TRBD2, 6 bases. Germline CDR1 is MDHEN and CDR2 is SYDVKM. The CDR3 has 15 amino acids. Deletions cut 7 bases from V and 1 base from J, with 17 bases between. The chain's CDR3 is CASTPGLPGSYEQYF. The CDR3 bases are TGTGCCAGCACTCCCGGACTACCGGGGTCCTACGAGCAGTACTTC.

The CDR3 region has the DNA TGTGCCTGCTGGATAAGGACTGCTGGAAACACCATATATTTT. Amino acids: CACWIRTAGNTIYF. V usage is TRBV30 and J usage is TRBJ1-3, with D uncertain. Trimming took 6 bases from V and 2 from J, leaving 14 bases between them. The CDR3 loop spans 14 amino acids. Germline CDR1 and CDR2: GTSNPN and SVGIG (reference sequence).

This clone is a singleton in its sample. The chain uses TRBV11-2 and TRBJ2-7, with D possibly matching TRBD2 (6 bases). Looked up from germline, CDR1 is SGHAT and CDR2 is FQNNGV. Trimming cost V 5 bases and J 2 bases, with 16 bases left between them. The CDR3 extends over 15 amino acids. The CDR3 nucleotides read TGTGCCAGCAGCCTACTACCTAGCGTAACCTACGAGCAGTACTTC. The encoded protein is CASSLLPSVTYEQYF.

The V call is TRBV21-1, the J call TRBJ2-2; whether TRBD1, the table's D call, matches the DNA was not checked. TRBV21-1 is designated a pseudogene. CDR3 length: 15 residues. CDR3 coding DNA: TGTGCCAGCAGCAGGCAGGGGCCCAACACCGGGGAGCTGTTTTTT. Translation gives CASSRQGPNTGELFF.

A single count supports this clone. J is TRBJ2-1 and V is TRBV4-1; 10 positions match TRBD2. CDR3 length: 16 amino acids. Germline V gene data show CDR1 as MGHRA and CDR2 as YSYEKL. Germline trimming cut 3 bases from V and 2 bases from J; bases unmatched to any gene: 4. CDR3: CASSHQLAGPYNEQFF. The CDR3 nucleotides read TGCGCCAGCAGCCATCAACTAGCGGGGCCCTACAATGAGCAGTTCTTC.

This chain connects TRBV2 to TRBJ2-2; D gene uncertain. This CDR3 has 14 residues. Between the trimmed V and J ends, which lost 5 bases and 4 bases, there was a span of 11 bases. The germline V gene encodes CDR1 SNHLY and CDR2 FYNNEI. CDR3 coding DNA: TGTGCCAGCAGTATATCCCACAGCACCGGGGAGCTGTTTTTT. Protein sequence: CASSISHSTGELFF.

The chain couples TRBV27 to TRBJ2-1, with D maybe TRBD2 (5 bases). Trimming pared 5 bases from V and 6 bases from J, leaving 17 bases between. The CDR3 length is 15 residues. Germline V gene sequence: CDR1 MNHEY, CDR2 SMNVEV (reference sequence). CDR3 coding DNA: TGTGCCAGCAGTAGGGCGGCCACCGCGGGCAATGAGCAGTTCTTC. Translated, it gives CASSRAATAGNEQFF.

This clone was picked up a small number of times. This chain joins TRBV4-2 and TRBJ1-2, with 7 bases fitting TRBD1. The germline V gene encodes CDR1 LGHNA and CDR2 YNFKEQ. J was trimmed by 0 bases and V by 4 bases; bases with no gene match: 8. The CDR3 is 16 residues long. The CDR3 region is CASSPDPTGPNYGYTF. As DNA, the CDR3 is TGTGCCAGCAGCCCCGATCCGACAGGGCCTAACTATGGCTACACCTTC.

The table lists this clone with a few counts. The CDR3 loop reads CASSSSEGYGYTF. In nucleotides, the CDR3 is TGTGCCAGCAGCTCCTCTGAGGGCTACGGCTACACCTTC. V usage is TRBV7-3 and J usage is TRBJ1-2; D ambiguous. The CDR3 is 13 amino acids. The V end lost 4 bases, the J end lost 8 bases, and 14 bases lay between the germline ends. Germline V gene data show CDR1 as SGHTA and CDR2 as FQGTGA. Together with reference TRBV7-3 and TRBJ1-2, the CDR3 gives the full variable domain: GAGVSQTPSNKVTEKGKYVELRCDPISGHTALYWYRQSLGQGPEFLIYFQGTGAADDSGLPNDRFFAVRPEGSVSTLKIQRTERGDSAVYLCASSSSEGYGYTFGSGTRLTVV.

This chain connects TRBV6-1 to TRBJ1-5, with 10 positions matching TRBD1. Germline values: CDR1 MNHNS, CDR2 SASEGT. Germline trimming cut 8 bases from V and 4 bases from J; bases unmatched to any gene: 5. This CDR3 region has 14 residues. In DNA form, the CDR3 reads TGTGCCAGCTCAGGACAGGGGGAAAATCAGCCCCAGCATTTT. Its translation: CASSGQGENQPQHF.

V and J are TRBV5-1 and TRBJ1-5, with TRBD1 identical over 7 bases. In germline, CDR1 is SGHRS, CDR2 YFSETQ. V lost 0 bases and J lost 4; bases outside the gene matches: 4. This CDR3 is built from 15 residues. The CDR3 sequence is CASSLGQGVNQPQHF. The CDR3 DNA reads as TGCGCCAGCAGCTTGGGCCAGGGGGTGAATCAGCCCCAGCATTTT.

The genes are TRBV7-2 and TRBJ1-1; maybe TRBD1 (5 bases). In germline, CDR1 is SGHTA, CDR2 FQGNSA. V was shortened by 5 bases and J by 2 bases, with 12 bases between the two germline ends. The CDR3 has 14 amino acids. CDR3 region: CASSASRANTEAFF. The CDR3 region has the DNA TGTGCCAGCAGCGCAAGCAGGGCCAACACTGAAGCTTTCTTT.

This clone was found once. The chain uses TRBV28 and TRBJ2-1; 10 bases line up with TRBD1. Germline CDR1 reads MDHEN; CDR2 reads SYDVKM. The CDR3 consists of 16 residues. Trimming at V came to 5 bases and at J to 7 bases, leaving 11 bases not matched to a gene. The CDR3 DNA reads TGTGCCAGCAGTCCGGGGGGGACAGGGGTTAGGAATGAGCAGTTCTTC. Its translation is CASSPGGTGVRNEQFF.

The CDR3 nucleotides are TGTGCCAGCAGCTTAGATCAGGGGAACACTGAAGCTTTCTTT. Protein: CASSLDQGNTEAFF. V gene TRBV7-9 combines with J gene TRBJ1-1, with D possibly matching TRBD1 (5 bases). CDR3 length: 14 amino acids. V was shortened by 1 base and J by 1 base, with 7 bases between the two germline ends. Germline lookup yields CDR1 SEHNR and CDR2 FQNEAQ (reference sequence).

The CDR3 nucleotides read TGTGCCAGCAGCGGGGGACAGTTAATCGAAAAACTGTTTTTT. Amino acid sequence: CASSGGQLIEKLFF. The chain recombines TRBV9 with TRBJ1-4; TRBD1 matches at 7 bases. The germline gives CDR1 SGDLS, CDR2 YYNGEE. This CDR3 region has 14 residues. The V gene end was trimmed by 3 bases and the J gene end by 8 bases; junction bases not matched to a gene: 7.

This rearrangement joins TRBV5-1 to TRBJ2-3; TRBD2 is a possible D gene (5 bases). V was shortened by 4 bases and J by 0 bases, with 9 bases between the two germline ends. The CDR3 has 14 residues. CDR1 is SGHRS and CDR2 is YFSETQ in the germline V gene. The CDR3 DNA follows: TGCGCCAGCAGCGCGAGGACTAGCACAGATACGCAGTATTTT. Translated, it gives CASSARTSTDTQYF.

The V gene is TRBV27, the J gene TRBJ1-5, with 7 bases identical to TRBD1. The CDR3 is 13 residues long. Trimming cost V 8 bases and J 5 bases; bases outside gene matches: 6. The V gene's germline CDR1 is MNHEY and CDR2 SMNVEV (reference sequence). The CDR3 sequence is CASRGDSHQPQHF. CDR3 nucleotide sequence: TGTGCCAGCCGCGGGGACAGCCATCAGCCCCAGCATTTT.

The chain uses TRBV30 and TRBJ1-3, with TRBD1 as a possible D gene (6 bases). This CDR3 contains 15 residues. Germline CDR1 and CDR2: GTSNPN and SVGIG (reference sequence). V was cut by 1 base and J by 5 bases, with 15 bases left in between. The CDR3 DNA is TGTGCCTGGAGTGCCCCTCGGACAGATAGAAACACCATATATTTT. Protein sequence: CAWSAPRTDRNTIYF.

This clone was picked up a small number of times. The chain couples TRBV10-3 to TRBJ1-1; 8 bases fit TRBD1. The V gene's germline CDR1 is ENHRY and CDR2 SYGVKD. The CDR3 is made up of 11 amino acids. Trimming removed 10 bases from V and 6 bases from J; junction bases left unmatched: 4. The CDR3 protein is CATEGQAEAFF. The CDR3 DNA reads as TGTGCCACGGAGGGACAGGCTGAAGCTTTCTTT.

This sequence joins TRBV28 and TRBJ1-5; a weak D match, TRBD1 (6 bases). V shed 6 bases and J shed 3 bases, with 12 bases lying between them. The CDR3 spans 14 residues. Germline-derived CDR1 and CDR2 are MDHEN and SYDVKM. CDR3 in DNA: TGTGCCAGCAGGCATGCAGGGGTCAATCAGCCCCAGCATTTT. It encodes CASRHAGVNQPQHF.

The chain is built from TRBV6-5 and TRBJ2-7, with 11 nucleotides matching TRBD2. Trimming cost V 0 bases and J 4 bases; bases outside gene matches: 5. CDR1 is MNHEY, CDR2 SVGAGI, per germline. The CDR3 runs to 16 residues. The CDR3, as DNA: TGTGCCAGCAGTTACTCGCGAGCTAGCGGGAGGTACGAGCAGTACTTC. This encodes CASSYSRASGRYEQYF.

This chain uses TRBV5-6 with TRBJ2-7; possibly TRBD1 for D (6 bases). V gave up 5 bases and J gave up 4 bases, with 13 bases separating them. The CDR3 contains 13 residues. CDR1 is SGHDT, CDR2 YYEEEE, per germline. CDR3 in amino acids: CASSRPGQYEQYF. For the CDR3, the DNA is TGTGCCAGCAGTCGACCTGGACAGTACGAGCAGTACTTC. The whole variable domain, filled in from reference TRBV5-6 and TRBJ2-7, reads DAGVTQSPTHLIKTRGQQVTLRCSPKSGHDTVSWYQQALGQGPQFIFQYYEEEERQRGNFPDRFSGHQFPNYSSELNVNALLLGDSALYLCASSRPGQYEQYFGPGTRLTVT.

The V call is TRBV18, the J call TRBJ1-4; D gene unclear. CDR1 and CDR2 from the germline V gene are KGHSH and LQKENI. This CDR3 has 12 residues. The V end lost 5 bases, the J end lost 7 bases, and 8 bases lay between the germline ends. The CDR3 is CASSGESEKLFF. The CDR3 nucleotides are TGTGCCAGCTCAGGGGAGTCTGAAAAACTGTTTTTT. Supplemented by reference TRBV18 and TRBJ1-4, the full variable domain reads NAGVMQNPRHLVRRRGQEARLRCSPMKGHSHVYWYRQLPEEGLKFMVYLQKENIIDESGMPKERFSAEFPKEGPSILRIQQVVRGDSAAYFCASSGESEKLFFGSGTQLSVL.